These 9 T cell receptor beta chains were all obtained from the same sample, sequenced in a study of T cells in Graves' hyperthyroidism and ophthalmopathy. Amplified regions were TCR beta CDR3 sequences from RNA transcripts. HTBI primers were used for first-round RT-PCR of the TCR CDR3. TCRdb fed the multiplex PCR reads into MiXCR, producing one record per CDR3 protein. The table records 250,000 to 300,000 distinct CDR3 sequences, roughly a fifth of them present only once. Sequenced material: blood. These receptors came from a man in his forties or fifties with Graves' ophthalmopathy.

This clonotype was picked up many times. This rearrangement joins TRBV7-9 to TRBJ2-1; 8 bases line up with TRBD2. Germline V gene sequence: CDR1 SEHNR, CDR2 FQNEAQ (reference sequence). CDR3 length equals 16 residues. Unmatched junction bases numbered 8, after V lost 2 bases and J lost 5 bases. CDR3 DNA sequence: TGTGCCAGCAGCTTAAGGTCAGGGACTAGGGACAATGAGCAGTTCTTC. This gives the protein CASSLRSGTRDNEQFF.

The CDR3: CATRDLYEQYF. DNA for the CDR3: TGTGCCACCAGGGACCTGTACGAGCAGTACTTC. The chain joins TRBV6-1 to TRBJ2-7, with D perhaps TRBD1 or TRBD2 (5 bases each). The germline V gene encodes CDR1 MNHNS and CDR2 SASEGT. The ends were cut back, 10 bases at V and 4 bases at J, with 11 bases in the middle. The CDR3 covers 11 residues.

This clonotype was counted only a few times. This chain connects TRBV28 to TRBJ1-1, with 8 nucleotides matching TRBD1. Losses at the gene ends were 6 bases for V and 0 bases for J; bases not matched to a gene: 12. The CDR3 is made up of 17 amino acids. Germline CDR1 is MDHEN and CDR2 is SYDVKM. The CDR3 nucleotides read TGTGCCAGCAGCCGATCAGGGGGCTACCACATGAACACTGAAGCTTTCTTT. Protein sequence: CASSRSGGYHMNTEAFF. Full variable domain (rest looked up from reference TRBV28 and TRBJ1-1): DVKVTQSSRYLVKRTGEKVFLECVQDMDHENMFWYRQDPGLGLRLIYFSYDVKMKEKGDIPEGYSVSREKKERFSLILESASTNQTSMYLCASSRSGGYHMNTEAFFGQGTRLTVV.

The gene calls are TRBV5-1 and TRBJ2-7; 11 bases match TRBD2. This CDR3 region has 15 residues. Germline V CDR1 and CDR2: SGHRS, YFSETQ. With 1 base clipped from V and 7 bases from J, the junction kept 7 bases outside the gene matches. The CDR3 DNA reads as TGCGCCAGCAGCTTGACTAGCGGGAGCTTAAGGGAGCAGTACTTC. This sequence encodes CASSLTSGSLREQYF.

This clonotype was picked up a small number of times. The J gene is TRBJ1-5, the V gene TRBV30; 7 bases match TRBD1. Germline loops: CDR1 GTSNPN, CDR2 SVGIG (reference sequence). The junction had 2 bases not matched to a gene; V was cut back by 3 bases and J by 3 bases. The CDR3 is 13 residues long. CDR3 sequence: CAWSRGNNQPQHF. The DNA of the CDR3 is TGTGCCTGGAGCAGGGGGAACAATCAGCCCCAGCATTTT.

The table lists this clonotype with a few counts. The V and J genes are TRBV10-3 and TRBJ2-3, with TRBD2 matching 13 bases. CDR1 and CDR2 from the germline V gene are ENHRY and SYGVKD. The CDR3 is 15 residues long. The V gene end was trimmed by 4 bases and the J gene end by 5 bases; junction bases not matched to a gene: 3. CDR3 residues: CAISGTSGSLDTQYF. The CDR3 nucleotides read TGTGCCATCAGTGGGACTAGCGGGAGTCTAGATACGCAGTATTTT.

This clonotype came up many times. This chain uses TRBV7-3 with TRBJ2-5, with 8 bases matching TRBD1. CDR1 and CDR2 (germline): SGHTA, FQGTGA. CDR3 length: 13 residues. V dropped 5 bases and J dropped 5; count of bases not matched to a gene: 4. CDR3 in DNA: TGTGCCAGCAGCCTAGGGGACAGGGAGACCCAGTACTTC. Translated, it gives CASSLGDRETQYF.

This clonotype was picked up many times. V gene TRBV7-2 combines with J gene TRBJ2-1; 10 bases match TRBD1. The junction had 13 bases not matched to a gene; V was cut back by 6 bases and J by 8 bases. This CDR3 comprises 16 residues. CDR1 and CDR2 from the germline V gene are SGHTA and FQGNSA. CDR3 bases: TGTGCCAGCAGACCCCCGGGACAGGGGATAAGGGATGAGCAGTTCTTC. Translation: CASRPPGQGIRDEQFF.

The chain recombines TRBV5-1 with TRBJ1-1; D is uncertain. CDR3 size: 14 residues. The germline V gene has CDR1 SGHRS and CDR2 YFSETQ. V lost 0 bases, J lost 1 base, and 7 bases lay in between. The CDR3 DNA reads as TGCGCCAGCAGCTTGGACATGGGGAACACTGAAGCTTTCTTT. Protein sequence: CASSLDMGNTEAFF. The entire variable domain, with the rest obtained from reference TRBV5-1 and TRBJ1-1, is as follows: KAGVTQTPRYLIKTRGQQVTLSCSPISGHRSVSWYQQTPGQGLQFLFEYFSETQRNKGNFPGRFSGRQFSNSRSEMNVSTLELGDSALYLCASSLDMGNTEAFFGQGTRLTVV.